What follows are 29 T cell receptor beta chains derived from one specimen sequenced in a study of blood T cell repertoires in COVID-19. Sequencing was performed with immunoSEQ multiplex PCR; in TCRdb, only in-frame clones are kept and a portion is missing. Of 250,000 to 300,000 clones listed, about 90% are singletons. The specimen sequenced was PBMCs or T cells enriched from blood (not recorded which). The source of these receptors is a human donor in a cohort exposed to, infected with or recovered from COVID-19 (not recorded which). The donor label of this sample is uncertain.

The chain has TRBV5-1 and TRBJ1-2; TRBD1 is a possible D gene (5 bases). Per the germline V gene, CDR1 is SGHRS and CDR2 is YFSETQ. The CDR3 covers 20 residues. The ends were cut back, 0 bases at V and 3 bases at J, with 27 bases in the middle. Here the CDR3 DNA reads TGCGCCAGCAGCTTGGTTGGGGCACCCACCCGCGGACCGAAGGACTATGGCTACACCTTC. Its translation: CASSLVGAPTRGPKDYGYTF.

This rearrangement joins TRBV10-2 to TRBJ2-1; 12 bases line up with TRBD2. With 9 bases clipped from V and 4 bases from J, the junction kept 7 bases outside the gene matches. The CDR3 covers 15 residues. The V gene's germline CDR1 is WSHSY and CDR2 SAAADI. Here the CDR3 DNA reads TGCGCCAGTTCTCCTAGCGGGGGGGATTACAATGAGCAGTTCTTC. Translating gives CASSPSGGDYNEQFF.

This chain joins TRBV13 and TRBJ2-5; 7 bases match TRBD1. Germline lookup yields CDR1 PRHDT and CDR2 FYEKMQ (reference sequence). The CDR3 covers 12 residues. Trimming cost V 8 bases and J 5 bases; bases outside gene matches: 5. CDR3 amino acids: CASSTGVETQYF. The CDR3 DNA is TGTGCCAGCTCAACAGGGGTTGAGACCCAGTACTTC.

The CDR3 DNA reads TGTGCCAGCAGTCCAGGGGCCCTTCCAACTAATGAAAAACTGTTTTTT. It translates to CASSPGALPTNEKLFF. V usage is TRBV3-1 (or the pseudogene TRBV3-2) and J usage is TRBJ1-4; a weak D match, TRBD1 (6 bases). The V gene's germline CDR1 is LGHDT and CDR2 YNNKEL (reference sequence). V lost 6 bases and J 0 bases, leaving 14 bases between the germline ends. The CDR3 loop spans 16 amino acids.

The chain combines TRBV11-2 with TRBJ1-2, with 12 bases lining up with TRBD1. The CDR3 contains 13 residues. Germline V gene lookup returns CDR1 SGHAT and CDR2 FQNNGV. The trim removed 6 bases at V and 7 bases at J, leaving 3 bases unmatched. CDR3 sequence (DNA): TGTGCCAGCAGGGGACAGGGGGCAGGTGGCTACACCTTC. Translating it yields CASRGQGAGGYTF.

This sequence joins TRBV4-1 and TRBJ2-5; 8 bases map to TRBD2. The trim removed 0 bases at V and 1 base at J, leaving 4 bases unmatched. CDR1 and CDR2 from the germline V gene are MGHRA and YSYEKL. This CDR3 spans 16 amino acids. The CDR3 sequence: CASSQEVAGSQETQYF. The CDR3 DNA reads TGCGCCAGCAGCCAAGAAGTAGCGGGGAGCCAAGAGACCCAGTACTTC.

The chain joins TRBV10-3 to TRBJ2-2; D unclear. The V and J ends lost 10 bases and 3 bases respectively, with 6 bases between them. Looked up from germline, CDR1 is ENHRY and CDR2 is SYGVKD. This CDR3 is built from 11 residues. CDR3 sequence reads: CATRDTGELFF. The CDR3 DNA reads TGTGCCACCCGGGACACCGGGGAGCTGTTTTTT.

The chain is built from TRBV21-1 and TRBJ2-7; the D call of TRBD2 is as the table states it, not checked on the DNA. TRBV21-1 is annotated as a pseudogene. The CDR3 spans 16 residues. CDR3 in DNA: TGTGCCAGCAGCAAAGGTGGGGGGGCTTCCCCCTACGAGCAGTACTTC. Protein: CASSKGGGASPYEQYF.

The chain couples TRBV19 to TRBJ1-1; 7 nucleotides match TRBD1. Unmatched junction bases numbered 4, after V lost 5 bases and J lost 1 base. This CDR3 is built from 14 residues. Germline CDR1 and CDR2: LNHDA and SQIVND (reference sequence). The CDR3 here is CASSRGGANTEAFF. CDR3 bases: TGTGCCAGTAGTCGAGGGGGCGCGAACACTGAAGCTTTCTTT.

The DNA for the CDR3 is TGTGCCAGCACTGCCGACAGGGCTGGCGGAAACACCATATATTTT. Encoded protein: CASTADRAGGNTIYF. The genes are TRBV6-5 and TRBJ1-3, with TRBD1 matching over 7 bases. CDR1 and CDR2 from the germline V gene are MNHEY and SVGAGI. V was clipped by 7 bases and J by 4 bases; unmatched bases: 10. The CDR3 loop spans 15 amino acids.

Only one count was recorded for this clone. CDR3 sequence reads: CASSQVEGYNYGYTF. CDR3 bases: TGTGCCAGCAGCCAAGTTGAGGGATATAACTATGGCTACACCTTC. The chain links TRBV3-1 (or the pseudogene TRBV3-2) to TRBJ1-2; D unclear. Deletions cut 1 base from V and 1 base from J, with 10 bases between. There are 15 residues in the CDR3. Germline CDR1 and CDR2: LGHDT and YNNKEL (reference sequence).

The sample holds a few counts of this clone. This chain joins TRBV19 and TRBJ1-5, with D possibly being TRBD1 (5 bases). The CDR3 runs to 16 residues. Between the trimmed V and J ends, which lost 3 bases and 3 bases, there was a span of 15 bases. The germline CDR1 and CDR2 sequences are LNHDA and SQIVND (reference sequence). The CDR3 region is CASSIPGAGHNQPQHF. In DNA, the CDR3 is TGTGCCAGTAGTATCCCTGGGGCAGGGCACAATCAGCCCCAGCATTTT.

V and J are TRBV29-1 and TRBJ2-1; D might be TRBD1 (6 bases). The ends were cut back, 0 bases at V and 4 bases at J, with 16 bases in the middle. The CDR3 length is 16 residues. Germline V gene data show CDR1 as SQVTM and CDR2 as ANQGSEA. The CDR3 loop is CSVEDRMRRGYNEQFF. The CDR3 DNA reads as TGCAGCGTTGAAGATAGGATGCGCAGGGGTTACAATGAGCAGTTCTTC.

The chain employs TRBV2 and TRBJ1-1, with D possibly matching TRBD1 (6 bases). The ends were cut back, 7 bases at V and 0 bases at J, with 15 bases in the middle. The germline V gene encodes CDR1 SNHLY and CDR2 FYNNEI. This CDR3 contains 15 residues. CDR3 loop: CASTSPGGMNTEAFF. The CDR3 coding sequence is TGTGCCAGCACCTCCCCGGGGGGCATGAACACTGAAGCTTTCTTT.

V is TRBV2 and J is TRBJ2-4; tentative D call: TRBD1 (6 bases). Germline V gene sequence: CDR1 SNHLY, CDR2 FYNNEI. V was cut by 7 bases and J by 0 bases, with 10 bases left in between. The CDR3 has 14 residues. The CDR3 DNA follows: TGTGCCAGCAATCAACAGGGAGCCAAAAACATTCAGTACTTC. Its translation: CASNQQGAKNIQYF.

The chain is built from TRBV9 and TRBJ1-3; TRBD1 aligns across 7 bases. The CDR3 length is 15 residues. Germline CDR1 reads SGDLS; CDR2 reads YYNGEE. J lost 7 bases, V lost 4 bases, and 11 bases had no gene match. This CDR3 reads CASSSSREGANTIYF. For the CDR3, the DNA is TGTGCCAGCAGCTCCTCGCGTGAGGGGGCGAACACCATATATTTT.

This chain joins TRBV7-3 and TRBJ1-6; a possible D gene is TRBD1 (5 bases). V was cut by 6 bases and J by 7 bases, with 10 bases left in between. Germline V lookup: CDR1 SGHTA, CDR2 FQGTGA. The CDR3 has 13 amino acids. CDR3 protein: CASRVGGNSPLHF. The CDR3 region has the DNA TGTGCCAGCAGGGTGGGGGGGAATTCACCCCTCCACTTT.

The chain recombines TRBV7-3 with TRBJ1-1; no reliable D call. The CDR3 extends over 15 amino acids. Germline V gives CDR1 SGHTA, CDR2 FQGTGA. V was pared by 1 base and J by 9 bases, with 18 bases between. This CDR3 reads CASSLMRVRQEKAFF. The CDR3 DNA sequence: TGTGCCAGCAGCTTAATGAGGGTTCGGCAGGAGAAAGCTTTCTTT.

The sample holds a few counts of this clone. J is TRBJ2-3 and V is TRBV5-5; D is unresolved. V lost 4 bases and J 4 bases, leaving 10 bases between the germline ends. The CDR3 covers 13 residues. Germline CDR1 SGHKS, CDR2 YYEKEE (reference sequence). The CDR3 loop is CASSLPTADTQYF. The CDR3 bases are TGTGCCAGCAGCCTTCCTACGGCAGATACGCAGTATTTT.

The rearrangement links TRBV19 to TRBJ1-2; 11 positions agree with TRBD1. Germline CDR1 is LNHDA and CDR2 is SQIVND (reference sequence). This CDR3 region has 16 residues. Trimming took 3 bases from V and 6 from J; bases not matched to a gene: 9. The CDR3 reads CASSILPGQGDNGYTF. The CDR3 nucleotides are TGTGCCAGTAGTATTCTACCGGGACAGGGGGATAATGGCTACACCTTC.

The chain combines TRBV19 with TRBJ1-1, with 11 bases aligning to TRBD1. The CDR3 is 15 amino acids. Germline V gene lookup returns CDR1 LNHDA and CDR2 SQIVND (reference sequence). Trimming removed 5 bases from V and 5 bases from J; junction bases left unmatched: 7. The DNA of the CDR3 is TGTGCCAGTAGTCCTCTGGGACAGGGGGGTACTGAAGCTTTCTTT. The encoded protein is CASSPLGQGGTEAFF.

The chain employs TRBV3-1 (or the pseudogene TRBV3-2) and TRBJ2-2; tentative D call: TRBD2 (5 bases). From germline, CDR1 is LGHDT and CDR2 YNNKEL (reference sequence). CDR3 length equals 14 residues. V dropped 4 bases and J dropped 5 bases, with 11 bases sitting between them. In DNA form, the CDR3 reads TGTGCCAGCAGCCCGCGGGCCCATACCGGGGAGCTGTTTTTT. Residues: CASSPRAHTGELFF.

This chain connects TRBV19 to TRBJ1-1; no firm D call. Germline V gene sequence: CDR1 LNHDA, CDR2 SQIVND (reference sequence). The V gene lost 1 base and the J gene lost 5 bases, with 8 bases spanning the gap. The CDR3 extends over 13 amino acids. As DNA, the CDR3 is TGTGCCAGTAGTATAGGTTCGGGGACTGAAGCTTTCTTT. Its translation: CASSIGSGTEAFF.

The chain carries TRBV5-6 and TRBJ2-5; tentative D call: TRBD2 (7 bases). Germline V gives CDR1 SGHDT, CDR2 YYEEEE. Trimming left V 0 bases short and J 5 bases short, with 14 bases between. The CDR3 covers 15 residues. The CDR3, as DNA: TGTGCCAGCAGCTTGGGGGTCCGGGGGGCGGAGACCCAGTACTTC. It yields the protein CASSLGVRGAETQYF.

The V call is TRBV7-8, the J call TRBJ2-7; D is undetermined. Trimming stripped 5 bases from V and 0 bases from J, with 11 bases between. Germline CDR1 reads SGHVS; CDR2 reads FQNEAQ. This CDR3 contains 14 residues. DNA for the CDR3: TGTGCCAGCAGCCTGCTAGAAGGCTCCTACGAGCAGTACTTC. Translating gives CASSLLEGSYEQYF.

This chain links TRBV4-1 with TRBJ1-6; a weak D match, TRBD1 (5 bases). The V gene lost 6 bases and the J gene lost 7 bases, with 19 bases spanning the gap. This CDR3 spans 16 amino acids. Looked up from germline, CDR1 is MGHRA and CDR2 is YSYEKL. In DNA, the CDR3 is TGCGCCAGCAGTCGTCCCGGGACTGGAGAGAATTCACCCCTCCACTTT. It yields the protein CASSRPGTGENSPLHF.

This chain connects TRBV6-1 to TRBJ2-1; D remains ambiguous. V lost 0 bases and J 13 bases, leaving 16 bases between the germline ends. The CDR3 length is 14 residues. Germline V CDR1 and CDR2: MNHNS, SASEGT. The CDR3 protein is CASSEAQVLVEQFF. Written as DNA, the CDR3 is TGTGCCAGCAGTGAAGCGCAGGTGTTAGTGGAACAGTTCTTC.

This chain connects TRBV4-2 to TRBJ1-4; 7 bases agree with TRBD1. The CDR3 is 15 amino acids. V gave up 4 bases and J gave up 8 bases; unmatched junction bases: 10. Per the germline V gene, CDR1 is LGHNA and CDR2 is YNFKEQ. The CDR3 DNA reads TGTGCCAGCAGCCCAGAGACAGGGCGAAGGGAAAAACTGTTTTTT. It codes for CASSPETGRREKLFF.

J is TRBJ2-1 and V is TRBV30, with 9 bases aligning to TRBD2. Trimming at V came to 3 bases and at J to 6 bases, leaving 6 bases not matched to a gene. From germline, CDR1 is GTSNPN and CDR2 SVGIG (reference sequence). This CDR3 contains 14 residues. The CDR3 loop reads CAWSRTSAGNEQFF. CDR3 bases: TGTGCCTGGAGCCGGACTAGCGCAGGCAATGAGCAGTTCTTC. Together with reference TRBV30 and TRBJ2-1, the CDR3 gives the full variable domain: SQTIHQWPATLVQPVGSPLSLECTVEGTSNPNLYWYRQAAGRGLQLLFYSVGIGQISSEVPQNLSASRPQDRQFILSSKKLLLSDSGFYLCAWSRTSAGNEQFFGPGTRLTVL.